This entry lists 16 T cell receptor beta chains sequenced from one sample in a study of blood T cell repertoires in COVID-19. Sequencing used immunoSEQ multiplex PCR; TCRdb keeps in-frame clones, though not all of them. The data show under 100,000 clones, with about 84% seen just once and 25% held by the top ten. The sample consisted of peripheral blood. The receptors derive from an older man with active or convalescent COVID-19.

In nucleotides, the CDR3 is TGTGCCAGCACCACCGGGACACAAGAGCAGTACTTC. Translated, it gives CASTTGTQEQYF. This chain links TRBV12-3 or TRBV12-4 with TRBJ2-7, with D possibly matching TRBD1 (6 bases). CDR3 length equals 12 residues. Trimming removed 7 bases from V and 7 bases from J, with 14 bases in between.

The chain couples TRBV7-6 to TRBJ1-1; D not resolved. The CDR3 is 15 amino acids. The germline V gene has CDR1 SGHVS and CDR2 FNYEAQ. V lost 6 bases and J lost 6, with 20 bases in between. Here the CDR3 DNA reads TGTGCCAGCAGTACCCCAGCGACGCCGGTCCCTGAAGCTTTCTTT. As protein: CASSTPATPVPEAFF.

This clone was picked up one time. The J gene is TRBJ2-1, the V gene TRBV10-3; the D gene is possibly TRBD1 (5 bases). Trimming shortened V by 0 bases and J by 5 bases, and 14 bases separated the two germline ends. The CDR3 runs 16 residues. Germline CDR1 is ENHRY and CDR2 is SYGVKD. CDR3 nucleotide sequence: TGTGCCATCAGTGAGTCGACCCAGGGTTATAACAATGAGCAGTTCTTC. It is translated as CAISESTQGYNNEQFF.

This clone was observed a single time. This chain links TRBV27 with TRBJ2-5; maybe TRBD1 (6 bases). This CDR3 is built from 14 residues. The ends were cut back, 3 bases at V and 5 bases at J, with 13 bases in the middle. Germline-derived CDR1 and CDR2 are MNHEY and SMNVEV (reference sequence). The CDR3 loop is CASSFRAGAETQYF. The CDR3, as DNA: TGTGCCAGCAGTTTCAGGGCAGGGGCGGAGACCCAGTACTTC.

CDR3 in DNA: TGTGCCAGCAGCCAAGATATAGCGGGGGGGCCCGGGGAGCTGTTTTTT. Translation gives CASSQDIAGGPGELFF. The rearrangement joins TRBV4-2 to TRBJ2-2; 11 nucleotides line up with TRBD2. The CDR3 runs 16 residues. Germline V CDR1 and CDR2: LGHNA, YNFKEQ. Unmatched junction bases numbered 3, after V lost 0 bases and J lost 6 bases.

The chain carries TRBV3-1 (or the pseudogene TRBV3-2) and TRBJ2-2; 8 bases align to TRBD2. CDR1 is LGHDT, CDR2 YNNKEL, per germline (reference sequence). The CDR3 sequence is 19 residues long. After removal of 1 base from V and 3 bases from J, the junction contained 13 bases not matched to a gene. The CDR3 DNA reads TGTGCCAGCAGCCAAGTACTTCGGGGGGGGCTAAGGGACACCGGGGAGCTGTTTTTT. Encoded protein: CASSQVLRGGLRDTGELFF.

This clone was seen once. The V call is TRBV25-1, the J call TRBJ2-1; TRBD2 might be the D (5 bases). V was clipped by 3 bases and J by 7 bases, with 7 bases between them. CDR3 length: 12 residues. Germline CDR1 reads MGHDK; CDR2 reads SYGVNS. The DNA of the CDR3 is TGTGCCAGCAGTGATAGAGGGAATGAGCAGTTCTTC. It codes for CASSDRGNEQFF. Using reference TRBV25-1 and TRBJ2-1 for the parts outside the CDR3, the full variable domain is EADIYQTPRYLVIGTGKKITLECSQTMGHDKMYWYQQDPGMELHLIHYSYGVNSTEKGDLSSESTVSRIRTEHFPLTLESARPSHTSQYLCASSDRGNEQFFGPGTRLTVL.

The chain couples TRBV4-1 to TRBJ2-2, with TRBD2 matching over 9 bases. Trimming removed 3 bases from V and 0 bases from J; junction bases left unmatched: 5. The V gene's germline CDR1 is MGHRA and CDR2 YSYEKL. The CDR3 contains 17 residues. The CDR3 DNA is TGCGCCAGCAGCCACGGGGGACTAGCCCCGAACACCGGGGAGCTGTTTTTT. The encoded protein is CASSHGGLAPNTGELFF.

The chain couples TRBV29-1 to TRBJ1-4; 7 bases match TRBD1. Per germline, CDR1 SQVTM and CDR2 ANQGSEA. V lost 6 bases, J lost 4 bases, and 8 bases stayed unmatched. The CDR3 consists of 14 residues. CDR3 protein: CSVGSGQLNEKLFF. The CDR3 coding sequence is TGCAGCGTGGGTTCGGGACAGCTTAATGAAAAACTGTTTTTT.

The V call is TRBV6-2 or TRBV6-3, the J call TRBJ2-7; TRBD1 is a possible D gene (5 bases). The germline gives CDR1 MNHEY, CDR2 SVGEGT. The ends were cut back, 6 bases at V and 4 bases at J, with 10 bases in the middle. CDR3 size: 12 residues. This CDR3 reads CASSRTLYEQYF. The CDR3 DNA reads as TGTGCCAGCAGCCGGACACTTTACGAGCAGTACTTC.

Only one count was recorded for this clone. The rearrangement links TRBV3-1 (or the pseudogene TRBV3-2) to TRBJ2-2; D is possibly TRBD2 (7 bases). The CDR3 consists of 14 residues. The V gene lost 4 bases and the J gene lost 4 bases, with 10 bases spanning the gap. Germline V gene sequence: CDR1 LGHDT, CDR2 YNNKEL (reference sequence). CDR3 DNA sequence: TGTGCCAGCAGCCGGGGGGGCCCCACCGGGGAGCTGTTTTTT. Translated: CASSRGGPTGELFF.

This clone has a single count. In DNA, the CDR3 is TGTGCCAGCAGTTACCTGGACAGGGTTGACAGTGGCTACACCTTC. Amino acids: CASSYLDRVDSGYTF. The chain combines TRBV6-2 or TRBV6-3 with TRBJ1-2; 8 nucleotides match TRBD1. CDR1 is MNHEY and CDR2 is SVGEGT in the germline V gene. With 2 bases clipped from V and 7 bases from J, the junction kept 9 bases outside the gene matches. This CDR3 has 15 amino acids.

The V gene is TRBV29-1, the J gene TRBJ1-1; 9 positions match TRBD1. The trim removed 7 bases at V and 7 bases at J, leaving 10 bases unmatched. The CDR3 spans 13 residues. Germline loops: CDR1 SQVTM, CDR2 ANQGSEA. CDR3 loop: CSARTGGEGEAFF. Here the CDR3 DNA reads TGCAGCGCCAGAACAGGGGGCGAGGGTGAAGCTTTCTTT.

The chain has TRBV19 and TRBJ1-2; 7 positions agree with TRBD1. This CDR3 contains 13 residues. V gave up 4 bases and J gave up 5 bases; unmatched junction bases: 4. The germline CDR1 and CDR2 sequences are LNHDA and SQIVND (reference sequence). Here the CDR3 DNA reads TGTGCCAGTAGTAAGCCAGGGGGTTATGGCTACACCTTC. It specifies CASSKPGGYGYTF.

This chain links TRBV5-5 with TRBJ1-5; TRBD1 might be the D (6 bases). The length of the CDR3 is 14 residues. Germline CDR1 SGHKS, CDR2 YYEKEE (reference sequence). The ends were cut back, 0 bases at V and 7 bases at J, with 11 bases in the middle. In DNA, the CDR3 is TGTGCCAGCAGCTTGGAGGACAGAGGGCAGCCCCAGCATTTT. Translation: CASSLEDRGQPQHF.

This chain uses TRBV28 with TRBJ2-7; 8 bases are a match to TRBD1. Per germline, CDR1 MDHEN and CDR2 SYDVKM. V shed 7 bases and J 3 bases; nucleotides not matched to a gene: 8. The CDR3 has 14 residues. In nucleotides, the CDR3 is TGTGCCAGCAAGGTGGCAGGGGGCGACTACGAGCAGTACTTC. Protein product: CASKVAGGDYEQYF.